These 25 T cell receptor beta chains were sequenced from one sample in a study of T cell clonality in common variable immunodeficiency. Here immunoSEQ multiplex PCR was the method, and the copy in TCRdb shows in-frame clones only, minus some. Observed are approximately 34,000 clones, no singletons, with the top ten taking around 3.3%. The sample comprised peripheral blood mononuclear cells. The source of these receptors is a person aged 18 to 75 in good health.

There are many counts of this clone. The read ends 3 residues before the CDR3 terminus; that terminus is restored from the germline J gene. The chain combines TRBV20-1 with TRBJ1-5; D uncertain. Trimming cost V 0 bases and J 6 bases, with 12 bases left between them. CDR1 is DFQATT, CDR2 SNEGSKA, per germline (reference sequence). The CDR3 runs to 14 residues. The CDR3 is CSARDKGSFQPQHF. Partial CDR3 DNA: TGCAGTGCTAGAGATAAGGGCAGTTTTCAGCCC.

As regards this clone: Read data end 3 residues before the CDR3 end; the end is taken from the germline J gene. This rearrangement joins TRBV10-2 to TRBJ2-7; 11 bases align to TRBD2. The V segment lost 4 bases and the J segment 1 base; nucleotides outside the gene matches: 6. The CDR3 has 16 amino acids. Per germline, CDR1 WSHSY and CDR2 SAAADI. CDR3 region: CASSGVASGRSYEQYF. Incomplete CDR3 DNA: TGCGCCAGCAGTGGAGTTGCTAGCGGGAGGTCCTACGAG.

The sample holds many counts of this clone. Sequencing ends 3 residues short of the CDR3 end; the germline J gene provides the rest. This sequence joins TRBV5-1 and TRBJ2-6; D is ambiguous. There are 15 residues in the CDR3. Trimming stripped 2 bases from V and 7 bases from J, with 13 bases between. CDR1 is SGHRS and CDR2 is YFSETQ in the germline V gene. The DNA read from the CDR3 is TGCGCCAGCAGCTTAGACAAGGTGTTAGCCAACGTC. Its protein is CASSLDKVLANV. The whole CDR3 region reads CASSLDKVLANVLTF. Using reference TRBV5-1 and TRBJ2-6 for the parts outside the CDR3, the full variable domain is KAGVTQTPRYLIKTRGQQVTLSCSPISGHRSVSWYQQTPGQGLQFLFEYFSETQRNKGNFPGRFSGRQFSNSRSEMNVSTLELGDSALYLCASSLDKVLANVLTFGAGSRLTVL.

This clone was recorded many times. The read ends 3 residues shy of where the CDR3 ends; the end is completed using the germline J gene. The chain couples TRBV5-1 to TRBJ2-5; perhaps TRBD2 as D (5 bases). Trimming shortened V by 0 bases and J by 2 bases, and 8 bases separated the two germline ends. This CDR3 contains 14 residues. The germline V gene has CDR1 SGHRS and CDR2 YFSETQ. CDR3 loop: CASSLGAVQETQYF. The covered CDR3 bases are TGCGCCAGCAGCTTGGGAGCGGTTCAAGAGACC.

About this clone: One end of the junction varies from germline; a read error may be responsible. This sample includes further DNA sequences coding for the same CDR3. The DNA read from the CDR3 is TGTGCCAGTAGCCGACAGGGGAAGGGAAACACA. It translates to CASSRQGKGNT. The entire CDR3 protein is CASSRQGKGNTIYF. The chain combines TRBV19 with TRBJ1-3; 8 bases fit TRBD1. Read data end 3 residues before the CDR3 end; the end is taken from the germline J gene. CDR1 is LNHDA, CDR2 SQIVND, per germline (reference sequence). The length of the CDR3 is 14 residues.

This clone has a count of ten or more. The DNA read from the CDR3 is TGTGCCACCAGGCCCAGCTCTGGAAACACC. Its translation is CATRPSSGNT. The whole CDR3 protein is CATRPSSGNTIYF. The V call is TRBV10-3, the J call TRBJ1-3, with unresolved D. The missing CDR3 end, 3 residues past where the read stops, is filled in from the germline J gene. Trimming took off 10 bases at V and 0 bases at J, with 10 bases between the two ends. The CDR3 is made up of 13 amino acids. The V gene's germline CDR1 is ENHRY and CDR2 SYGVKD.

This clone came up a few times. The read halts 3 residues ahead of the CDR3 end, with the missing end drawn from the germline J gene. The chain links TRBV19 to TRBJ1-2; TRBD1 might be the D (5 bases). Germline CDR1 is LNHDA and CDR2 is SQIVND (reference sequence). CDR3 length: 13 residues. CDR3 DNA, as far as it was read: TGTGCCAGTAGTATCCCCAGGGTAAGGGGC. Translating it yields CASSIPRVRG. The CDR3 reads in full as CASSIPRVRGYTF.

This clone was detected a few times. The sequenced part of the CDR3 DNA is TGTGCCAGCAGCCCCAGACGGGGGTCCACAGATACG. It is translated as CASSPRRGSTDT. The entire CDR3 reads CASSPRRGSTDTQYF. V is TRBV7-9 and J is TRBJ2-3; possible D gene TRBD2, 6 bases. Read sequence stops 3 residues before the CDR3 end, and the germline J gene provides the missing end. Germline CDR1 and CDR2: SEHNR and FQNEAQ (reference sequence). The CDR3 contains 15 residues. The germline V and J ends were trimmed by 5 bases and 2 bases, with 14 bases remaining between them.

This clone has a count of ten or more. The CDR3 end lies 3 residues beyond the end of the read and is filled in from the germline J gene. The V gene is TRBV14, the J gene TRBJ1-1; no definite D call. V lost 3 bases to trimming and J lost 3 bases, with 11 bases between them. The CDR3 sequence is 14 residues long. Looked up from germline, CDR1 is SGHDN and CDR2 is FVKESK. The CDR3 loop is CASSHPGRDTEAFF. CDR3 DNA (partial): TGTGCCAGCAGCCACCCGGGGAGGGACACTGAA.

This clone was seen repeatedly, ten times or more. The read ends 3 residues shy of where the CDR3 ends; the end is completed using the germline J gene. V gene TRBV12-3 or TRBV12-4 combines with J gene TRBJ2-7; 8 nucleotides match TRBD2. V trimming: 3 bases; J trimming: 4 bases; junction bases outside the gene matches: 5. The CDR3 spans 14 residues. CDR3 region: CASSLVAGPYEQYF. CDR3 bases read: TGTGCCAGCAGTTTGGTAGCGGGACCTTACGAG.

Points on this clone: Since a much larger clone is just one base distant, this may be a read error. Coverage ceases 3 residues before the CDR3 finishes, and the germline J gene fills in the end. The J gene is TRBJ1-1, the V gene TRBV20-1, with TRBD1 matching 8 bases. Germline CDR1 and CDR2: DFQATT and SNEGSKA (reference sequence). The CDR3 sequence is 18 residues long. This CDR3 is CSATGTGGLVAMNTDAFF. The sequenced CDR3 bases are TGCAGTGCTACCGGGACAGGAGGGTTAGTAGCCATGAACACTGAC.

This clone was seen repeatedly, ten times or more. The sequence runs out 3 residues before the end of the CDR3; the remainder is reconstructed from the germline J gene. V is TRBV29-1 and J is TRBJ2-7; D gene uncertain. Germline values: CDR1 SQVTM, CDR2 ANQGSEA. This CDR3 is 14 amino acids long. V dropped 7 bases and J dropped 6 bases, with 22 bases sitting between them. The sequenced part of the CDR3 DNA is TGCAGCGCAGTTGCTCCGGTGGGTCTAGGCGAG. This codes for CSAVAPVGLGE. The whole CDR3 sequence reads CSAVAPVGLGEQYF.

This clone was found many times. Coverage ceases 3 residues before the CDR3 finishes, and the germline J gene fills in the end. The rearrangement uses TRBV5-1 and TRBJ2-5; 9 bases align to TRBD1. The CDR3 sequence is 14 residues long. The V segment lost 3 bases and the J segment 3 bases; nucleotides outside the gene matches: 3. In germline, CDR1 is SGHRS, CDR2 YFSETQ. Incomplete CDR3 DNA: TGCGCCAGCAGCTCGGACAGGGGAGAAGAGACC. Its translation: CASSSDRGEET. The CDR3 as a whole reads CASSSDRGEETQYF.

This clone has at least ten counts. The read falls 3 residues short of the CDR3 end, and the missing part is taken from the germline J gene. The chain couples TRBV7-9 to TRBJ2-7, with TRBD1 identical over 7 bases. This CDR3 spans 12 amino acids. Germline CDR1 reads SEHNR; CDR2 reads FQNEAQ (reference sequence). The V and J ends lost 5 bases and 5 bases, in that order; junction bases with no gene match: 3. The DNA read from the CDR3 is TGTGCCAGCAGCGACAGGGACAACGAG. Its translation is CASSDRDNE. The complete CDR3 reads CASSDRDNEQYF.

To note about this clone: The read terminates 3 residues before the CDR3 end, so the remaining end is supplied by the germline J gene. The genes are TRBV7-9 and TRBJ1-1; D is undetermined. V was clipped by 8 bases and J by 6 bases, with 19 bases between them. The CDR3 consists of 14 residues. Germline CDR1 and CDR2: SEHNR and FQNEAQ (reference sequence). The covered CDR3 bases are TGTGCCAGCCGCCGTATAAGCCCCTTGGCTGAA. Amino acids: CASRRISPLAE. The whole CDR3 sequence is CASRRISPLAEAFF.

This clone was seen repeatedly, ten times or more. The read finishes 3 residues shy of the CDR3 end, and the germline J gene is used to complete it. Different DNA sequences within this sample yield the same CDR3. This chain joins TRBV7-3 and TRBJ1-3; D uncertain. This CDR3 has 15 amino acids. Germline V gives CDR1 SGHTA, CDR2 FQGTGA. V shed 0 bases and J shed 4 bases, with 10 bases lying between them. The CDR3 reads CASSLTAGAGNTIYF. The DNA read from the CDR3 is TGTGCCAGCAGCTTAACGGCGGGAGCAGGAAACACC.

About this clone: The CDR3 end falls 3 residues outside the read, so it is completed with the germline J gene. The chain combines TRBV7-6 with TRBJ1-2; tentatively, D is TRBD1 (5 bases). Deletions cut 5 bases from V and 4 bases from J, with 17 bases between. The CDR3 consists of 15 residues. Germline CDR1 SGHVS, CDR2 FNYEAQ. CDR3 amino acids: CASSNVGGTTYGYTF. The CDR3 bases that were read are TGTGCCAGCAGCAACGTCGGAGGGACTACCTATGGC.

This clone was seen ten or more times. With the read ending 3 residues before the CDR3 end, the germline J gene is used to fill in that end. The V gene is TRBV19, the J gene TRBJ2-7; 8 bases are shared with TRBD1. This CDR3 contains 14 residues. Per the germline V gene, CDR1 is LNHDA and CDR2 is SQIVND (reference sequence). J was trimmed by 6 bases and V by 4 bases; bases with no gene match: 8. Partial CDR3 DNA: TGTGCCAGTAGTACCGTGACAGGGGTGGTCGAG. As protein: CASSTVTGVVE. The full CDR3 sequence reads CASSTVTGVVEQYF.

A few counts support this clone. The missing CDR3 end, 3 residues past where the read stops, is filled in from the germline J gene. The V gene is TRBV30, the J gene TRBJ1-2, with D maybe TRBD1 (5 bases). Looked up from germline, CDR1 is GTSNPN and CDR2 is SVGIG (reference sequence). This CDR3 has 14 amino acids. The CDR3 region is CAWSGEGLGLSYTF. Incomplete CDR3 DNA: TGTGCCTGGAGTGGGGAGGGGCTTGGCCTGTCC.

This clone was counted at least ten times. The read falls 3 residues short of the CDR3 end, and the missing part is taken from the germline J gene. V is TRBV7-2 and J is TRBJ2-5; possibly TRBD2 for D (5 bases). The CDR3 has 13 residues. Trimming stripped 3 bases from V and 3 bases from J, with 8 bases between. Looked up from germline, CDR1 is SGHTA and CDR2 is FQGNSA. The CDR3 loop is CASSFAGKETQYF. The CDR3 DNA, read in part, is TGTGCCAGCAGCTTTGCGGGTAAAGAGACC.

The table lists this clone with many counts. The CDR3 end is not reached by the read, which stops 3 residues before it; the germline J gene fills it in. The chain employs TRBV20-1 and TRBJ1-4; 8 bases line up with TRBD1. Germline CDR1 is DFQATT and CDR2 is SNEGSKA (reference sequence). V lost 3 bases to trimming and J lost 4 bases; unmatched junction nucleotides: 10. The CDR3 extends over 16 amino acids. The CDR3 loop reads CSASATGGSGNEKLFF. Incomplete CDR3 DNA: TGCAGTGCTAGCGCCACAGGGGGTAGTGGTAATGAAAAA.

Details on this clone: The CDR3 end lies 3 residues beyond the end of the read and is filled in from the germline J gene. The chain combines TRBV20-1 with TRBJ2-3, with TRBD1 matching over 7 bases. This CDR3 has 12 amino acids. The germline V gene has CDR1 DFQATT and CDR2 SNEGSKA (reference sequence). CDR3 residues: CSARDREETQYF. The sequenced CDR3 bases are TGCAGTGCGAGGGACAGAGAAGAGACG.

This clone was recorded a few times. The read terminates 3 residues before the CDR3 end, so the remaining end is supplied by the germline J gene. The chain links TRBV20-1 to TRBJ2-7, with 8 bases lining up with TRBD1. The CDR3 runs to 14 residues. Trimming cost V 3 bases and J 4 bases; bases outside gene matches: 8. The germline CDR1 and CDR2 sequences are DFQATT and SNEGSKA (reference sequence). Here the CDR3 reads CSASNVQGVYEQYF. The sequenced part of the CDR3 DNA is TGCAGTGCTAGTAATGTACAGGGGGTTTACGAG.

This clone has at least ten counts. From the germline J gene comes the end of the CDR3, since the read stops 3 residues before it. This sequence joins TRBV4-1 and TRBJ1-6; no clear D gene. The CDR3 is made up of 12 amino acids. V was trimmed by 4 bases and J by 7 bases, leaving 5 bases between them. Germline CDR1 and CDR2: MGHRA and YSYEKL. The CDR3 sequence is CASSLYNSPLHF. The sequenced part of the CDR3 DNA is TGCGCCAGCAGCCTCTACAATTCACCC.

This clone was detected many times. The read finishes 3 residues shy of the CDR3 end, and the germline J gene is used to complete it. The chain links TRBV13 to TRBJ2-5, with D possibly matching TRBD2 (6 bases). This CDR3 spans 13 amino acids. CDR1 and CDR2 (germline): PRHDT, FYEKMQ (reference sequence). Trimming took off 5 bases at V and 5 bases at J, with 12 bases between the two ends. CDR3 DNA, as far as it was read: TGTGCCAGCAGCGTGGGACTCCAGGAGACC. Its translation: CASSVGLQET. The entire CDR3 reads CASSVGLQETQYF.